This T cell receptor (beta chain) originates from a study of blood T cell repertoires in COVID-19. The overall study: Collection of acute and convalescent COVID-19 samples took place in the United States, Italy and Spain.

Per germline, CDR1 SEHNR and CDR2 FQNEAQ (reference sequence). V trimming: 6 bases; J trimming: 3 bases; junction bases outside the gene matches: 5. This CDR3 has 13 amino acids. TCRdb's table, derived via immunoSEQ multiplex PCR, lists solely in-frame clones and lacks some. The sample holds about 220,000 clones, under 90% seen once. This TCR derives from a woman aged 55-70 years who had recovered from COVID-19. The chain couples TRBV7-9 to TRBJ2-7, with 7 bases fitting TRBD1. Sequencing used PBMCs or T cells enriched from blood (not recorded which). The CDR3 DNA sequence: TGTGCCAGCAGTCTCCCAGGGGGCTACGAGCAGTACTTC. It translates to CASSLPGGYEQYF. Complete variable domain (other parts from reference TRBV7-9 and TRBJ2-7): DTGVSQNPRHKITKRGQNVTFRCDPISEHNRLYWYRQTLGQGPEFLTYFQNEAQLEKSRLLSDRFSAERPKGSFSTLEIQRTEQGDSAMYLCASSLPGGYEQYFGPGTRLTVT.